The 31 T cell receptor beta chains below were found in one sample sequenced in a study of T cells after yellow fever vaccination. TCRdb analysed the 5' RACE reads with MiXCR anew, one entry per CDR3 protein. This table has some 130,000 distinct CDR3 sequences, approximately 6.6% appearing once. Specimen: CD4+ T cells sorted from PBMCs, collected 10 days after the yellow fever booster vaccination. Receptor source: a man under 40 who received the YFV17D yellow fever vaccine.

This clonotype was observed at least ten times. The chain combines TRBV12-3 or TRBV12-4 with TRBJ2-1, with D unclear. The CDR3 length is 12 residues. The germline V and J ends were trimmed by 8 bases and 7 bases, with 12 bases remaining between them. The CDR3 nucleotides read TGTGCCAGCGAGTCCGAGGCGAATGAGCAGTTCTTC. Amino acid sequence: CASESEANEQFF.

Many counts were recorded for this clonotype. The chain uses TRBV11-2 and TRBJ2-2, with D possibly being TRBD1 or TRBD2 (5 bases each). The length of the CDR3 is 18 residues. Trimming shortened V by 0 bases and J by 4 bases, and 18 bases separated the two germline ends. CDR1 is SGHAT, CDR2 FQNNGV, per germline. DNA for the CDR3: TGTGCCAGCAGCTTAGATCGGGGCGGGTACCCGACCACCGGGGAGCTGTTTTTT. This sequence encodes CASSLDRGGYPTTGELFF.

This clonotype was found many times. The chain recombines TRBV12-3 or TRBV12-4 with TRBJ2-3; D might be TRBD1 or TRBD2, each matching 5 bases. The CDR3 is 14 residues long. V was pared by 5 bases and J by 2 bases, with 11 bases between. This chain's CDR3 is CASSPRGATDTQYF. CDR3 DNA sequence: TGTGCCAGCAGTCCCCGAGGGGCCACAGATACGCAGTATTTT.

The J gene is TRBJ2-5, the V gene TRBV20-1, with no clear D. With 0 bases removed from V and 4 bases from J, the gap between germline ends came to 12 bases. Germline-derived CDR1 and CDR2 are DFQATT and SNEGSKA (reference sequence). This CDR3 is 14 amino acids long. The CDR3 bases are TGCAGTGCTAGAGATTGGGTTGGCGGAGAGACCCAGTACTTC. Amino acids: CSARDWVGGETQYF.

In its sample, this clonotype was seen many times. The CDR3 DNA reads TGTGCCAGCAGTTACTCGGGGACTAAGACCCCGGAGCAGTTCTTC. It specifies CASSYSGTKTPEQFF. The chain combines TRBV6-5 with TRBJ2-1, with TRBD2 matching 7 bases. Trimming at V came to 0 bases and at J to 10 bases, leaving 9 bases not matched to a gene. The CDR3 consists of 15 residues. The germline CDR1 and CDR2 sequences are MNHEY and SVGAGI.

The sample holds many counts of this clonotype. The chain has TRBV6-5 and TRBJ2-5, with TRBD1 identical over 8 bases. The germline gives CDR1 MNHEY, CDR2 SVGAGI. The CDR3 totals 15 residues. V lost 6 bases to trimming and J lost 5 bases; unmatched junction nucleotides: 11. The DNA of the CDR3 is TGTGCCAGCAGCTCTCTTGGACAGGGTCGGGAGACCCAGTACTTC. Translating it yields CASSSLGQGRETQYF.

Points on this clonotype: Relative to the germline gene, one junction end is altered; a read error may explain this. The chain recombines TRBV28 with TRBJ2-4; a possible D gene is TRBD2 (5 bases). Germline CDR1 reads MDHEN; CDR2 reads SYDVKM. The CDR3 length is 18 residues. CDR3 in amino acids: CASPLGRARTPANNIQYF. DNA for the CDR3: TGTGCCAGCCCCTTGGGAAGGGCGCGGACTCCTGCCAATAACATTCAGTACTTC.

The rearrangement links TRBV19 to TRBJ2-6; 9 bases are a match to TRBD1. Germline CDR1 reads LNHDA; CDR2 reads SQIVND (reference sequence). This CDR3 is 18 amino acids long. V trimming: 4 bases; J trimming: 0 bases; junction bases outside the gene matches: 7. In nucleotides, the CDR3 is TGTGCCAGTAGTACGAAGGACAGGGGAACCTCTGGGGCCAACGTCCTGACTTTC. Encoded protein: CASSTKDRGTSGANVLTF.

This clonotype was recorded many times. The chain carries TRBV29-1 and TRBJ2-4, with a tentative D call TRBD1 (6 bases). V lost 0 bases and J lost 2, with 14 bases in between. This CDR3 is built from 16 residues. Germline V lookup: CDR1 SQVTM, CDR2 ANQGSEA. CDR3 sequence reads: CSVEDSGAATKNIQYF. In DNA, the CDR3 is TGCAGCGTTGAAGATTCAGGGGCGGCAACCAAAAACATTCAGTACTTC.

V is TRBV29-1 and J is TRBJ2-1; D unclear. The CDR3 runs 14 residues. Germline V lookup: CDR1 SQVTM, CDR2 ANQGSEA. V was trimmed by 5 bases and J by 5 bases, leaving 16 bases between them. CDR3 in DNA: TGCAGCGTTCCCGGGTATGAGTGGAACAATGAGCAGTTCTTC. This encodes CSVPGYEWNNEQFF.

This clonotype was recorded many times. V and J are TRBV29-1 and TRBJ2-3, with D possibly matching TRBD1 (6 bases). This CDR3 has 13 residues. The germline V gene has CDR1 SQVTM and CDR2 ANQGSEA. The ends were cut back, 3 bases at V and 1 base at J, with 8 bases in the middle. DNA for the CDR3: TGCAGCGTTGATGCAGGGGGCACAGATACGCAGTATTTT. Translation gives CSVDAGGTDTQYF.

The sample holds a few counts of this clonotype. DNA for the CDR3: TGTGCCAGCAGCTATCAAAGACCAAACTATGGCTACACCTTC. Translated: CASSYQRPNYGYTF. This sequence joins TRBV11-2 and TRBJ1-2; D unresolved. The V gene's germline CDR1 is SGHAT and CDR2 FQNNGV. This CDR3 region has 14 residues. Trimming removed 4 bases at V and 2 bases at J, with 11 bases between.

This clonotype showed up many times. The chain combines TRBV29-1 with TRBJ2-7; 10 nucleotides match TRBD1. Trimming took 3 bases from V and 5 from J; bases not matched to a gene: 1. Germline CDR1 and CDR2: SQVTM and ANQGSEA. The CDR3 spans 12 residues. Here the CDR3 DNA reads TGCAGCGTTGAGGGGACAGGGGACGAGCAGTACTTC. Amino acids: CSVEGTGDEQYF.

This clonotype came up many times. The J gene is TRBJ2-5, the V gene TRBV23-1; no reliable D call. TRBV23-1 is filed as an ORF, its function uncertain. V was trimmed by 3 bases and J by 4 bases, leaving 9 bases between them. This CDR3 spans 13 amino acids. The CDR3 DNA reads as TGCGCCAGCAGTCAGGGCAGGTCAGAGACCCAGTACTTC. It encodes CASSQGRSETQYF.

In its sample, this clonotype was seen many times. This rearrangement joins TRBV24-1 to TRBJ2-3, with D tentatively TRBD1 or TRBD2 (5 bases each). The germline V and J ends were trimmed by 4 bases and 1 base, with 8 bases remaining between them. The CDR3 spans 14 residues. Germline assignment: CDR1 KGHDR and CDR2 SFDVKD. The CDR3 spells CATSEGTRTDTQYF. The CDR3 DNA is TGTGCCACCAGTGAGGGGACCCGCACAGATACGCAGTATTTT.

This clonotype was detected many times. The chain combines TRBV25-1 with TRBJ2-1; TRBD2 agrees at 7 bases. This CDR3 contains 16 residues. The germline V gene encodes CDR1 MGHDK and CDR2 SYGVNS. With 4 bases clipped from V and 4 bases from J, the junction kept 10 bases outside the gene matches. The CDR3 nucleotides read TGTGCCAGCAGTGGATTTTTTCCCGGGAGGTACAATGAGCAGTTCTTC. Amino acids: CASSGFFPGRYNEQFF. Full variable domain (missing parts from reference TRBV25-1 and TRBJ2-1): EADIYQTPRYLVIGTGKKITLECSQTMGHDKMYWYQQDPGMELHLIHYSYGVNSTEKGDLSSESTVSRIRTEHFPLTLESARPSHTSQYLCASSGFFPGRYNEQFFGPGTRLTVL.

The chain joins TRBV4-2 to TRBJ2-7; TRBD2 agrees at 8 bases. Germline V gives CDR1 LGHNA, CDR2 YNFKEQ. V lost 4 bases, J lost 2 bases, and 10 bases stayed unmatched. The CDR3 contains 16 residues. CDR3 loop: CASSPLAGSSPYEQYF. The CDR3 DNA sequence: TGTGCCAGCAGCCCTCTAGCGGGTAGTAGCCCCTACGAGCAGTACTTC.

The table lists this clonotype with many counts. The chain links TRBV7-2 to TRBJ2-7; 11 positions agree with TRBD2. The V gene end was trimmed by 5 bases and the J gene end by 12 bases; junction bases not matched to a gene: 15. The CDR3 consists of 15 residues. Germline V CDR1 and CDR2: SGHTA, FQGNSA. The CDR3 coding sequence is TGTGCCAGCAGCCAATTTAGCGGGAGGGCAACCCGTTGGTACTTC. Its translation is CASSQFSGRATRWYF. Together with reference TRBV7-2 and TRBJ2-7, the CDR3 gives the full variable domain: GAGVSQSPSNKVTEKGKDVELRCDPISGHTALYWYRQSLGQGLEFLIYFQGNSAPDKSGLPSDRFSAERTGGSVSTLTIQRTQQEDSAVYLCASSQFSGRATRWYFGPGTRLTVT.

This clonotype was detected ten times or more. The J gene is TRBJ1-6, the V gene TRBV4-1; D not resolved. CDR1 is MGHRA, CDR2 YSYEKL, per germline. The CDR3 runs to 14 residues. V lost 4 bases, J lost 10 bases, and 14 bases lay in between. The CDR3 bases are TGCGCCAGCAGCCTTTCCCAGGTGTTGTCACCCCTCCACTTT. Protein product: CASSLSQVLSPLHF.

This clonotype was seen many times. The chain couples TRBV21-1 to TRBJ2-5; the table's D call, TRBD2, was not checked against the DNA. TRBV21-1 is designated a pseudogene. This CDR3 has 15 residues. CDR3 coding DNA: TGTGCCAGCAGCGTCGCCGGGACTAACCGGGAGACCCAGTACTTC. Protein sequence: CASSVAGTNRETQYF.

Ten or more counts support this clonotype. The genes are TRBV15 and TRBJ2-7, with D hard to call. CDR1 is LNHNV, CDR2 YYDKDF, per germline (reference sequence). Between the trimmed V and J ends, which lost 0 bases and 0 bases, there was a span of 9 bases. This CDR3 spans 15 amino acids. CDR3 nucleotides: TGTGCCACCAGCAGAGATCTAGTCAACTCCTACGAGCAGTACTTC. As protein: CATSRDLVNSYEQYF.

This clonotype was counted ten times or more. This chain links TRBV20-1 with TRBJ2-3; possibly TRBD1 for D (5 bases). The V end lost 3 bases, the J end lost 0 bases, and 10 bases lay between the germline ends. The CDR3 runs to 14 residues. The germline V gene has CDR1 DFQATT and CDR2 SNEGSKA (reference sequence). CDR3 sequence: CSARLTDSTDTQYF. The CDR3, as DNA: TGCAGTGCTAGGCTGACAGATAGCACAGATACGCAGTATTTT.

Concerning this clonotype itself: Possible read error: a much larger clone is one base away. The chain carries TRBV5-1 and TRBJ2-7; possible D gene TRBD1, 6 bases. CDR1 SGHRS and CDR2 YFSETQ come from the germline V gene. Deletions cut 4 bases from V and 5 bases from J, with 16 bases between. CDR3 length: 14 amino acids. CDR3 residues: CASSPHRANDEQYF. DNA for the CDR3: TGCGCCAGCAGCCCACACAGGGCTAACGACGAGCAGTACTTC.

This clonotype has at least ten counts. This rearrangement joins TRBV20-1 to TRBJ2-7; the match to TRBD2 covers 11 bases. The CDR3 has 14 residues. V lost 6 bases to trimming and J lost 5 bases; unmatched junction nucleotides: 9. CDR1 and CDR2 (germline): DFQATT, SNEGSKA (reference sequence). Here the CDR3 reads CSASGLAVKDEQYF. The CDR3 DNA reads TGCAGTGCATCGGGACTAGCGGTTAAGGACGAGCAGTACTTC.

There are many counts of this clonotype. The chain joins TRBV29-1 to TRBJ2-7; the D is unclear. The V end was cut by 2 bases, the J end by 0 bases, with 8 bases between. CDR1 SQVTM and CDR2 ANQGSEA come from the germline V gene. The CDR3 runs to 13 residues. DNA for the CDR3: TGCAGCGTTGAAAGGCTGGTCTCCTACGAGCAGTACTTC. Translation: CSVERLVSYEQYF.

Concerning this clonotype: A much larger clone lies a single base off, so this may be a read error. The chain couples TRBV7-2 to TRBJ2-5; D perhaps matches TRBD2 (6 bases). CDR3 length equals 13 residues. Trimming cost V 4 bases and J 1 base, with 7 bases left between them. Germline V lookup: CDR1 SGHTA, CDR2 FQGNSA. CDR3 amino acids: CASSWTIQETQYF. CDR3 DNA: TGTGCCAGCAGCTGGACTATCCAAGAGACCCAGTACTTC. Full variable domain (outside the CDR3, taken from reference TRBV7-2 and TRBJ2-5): GAGVSQSPSNKVTEKGKDVELRCDPISGHTALYWYRQSLGQGLEFLIYFQGNSAPDKSGLPSDRFSAERTGGSVSTLTIQRTQQEDSAVYLCASSWTIQETQYFGPGTRLLVL.

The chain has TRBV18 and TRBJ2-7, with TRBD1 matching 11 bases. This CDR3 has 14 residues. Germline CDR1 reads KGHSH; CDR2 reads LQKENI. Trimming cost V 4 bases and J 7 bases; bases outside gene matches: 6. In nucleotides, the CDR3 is TGTGCCAGCTCACTTGGACAGGGGGCCAGGGAGCAGTACTTC. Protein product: CASSLGQGAREQYF. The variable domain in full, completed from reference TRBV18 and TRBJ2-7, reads NAGVMQNPRHLVRRRGQEARLRCSPMKGHSHVYWYRQLPEEGLKFMVYLQKENIIDESGMPKERFSAEFPKEGPSILRIQQVVRGDSAAYFCASSLGQGAREQYFGPGTRLTVT.

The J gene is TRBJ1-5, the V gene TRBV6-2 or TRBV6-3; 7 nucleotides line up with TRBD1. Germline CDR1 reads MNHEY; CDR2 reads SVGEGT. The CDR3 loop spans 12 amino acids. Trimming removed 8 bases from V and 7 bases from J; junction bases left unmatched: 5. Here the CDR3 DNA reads TGTGCCAGCCGACAGGGATACCAGCCCCAGCATTTT. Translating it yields CASRQGYQPQHF.

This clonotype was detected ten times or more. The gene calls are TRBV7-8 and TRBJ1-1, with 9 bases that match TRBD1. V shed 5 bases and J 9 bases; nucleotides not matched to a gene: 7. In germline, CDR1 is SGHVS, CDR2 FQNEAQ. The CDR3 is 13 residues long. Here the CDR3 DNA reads TGTGCCAGCAGCGGACAGGGGATTTACCAAGCTTTCTTT. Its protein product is CASSGQGIYQAFF.

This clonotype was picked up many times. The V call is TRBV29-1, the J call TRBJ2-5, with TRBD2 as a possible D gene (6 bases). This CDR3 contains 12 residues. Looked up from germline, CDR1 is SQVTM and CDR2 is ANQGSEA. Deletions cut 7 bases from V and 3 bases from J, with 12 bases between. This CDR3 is CSDISGKETQYF. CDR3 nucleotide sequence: TGCAGCGATATTAGCGGAAAAGAGACCCAGTACTTC.

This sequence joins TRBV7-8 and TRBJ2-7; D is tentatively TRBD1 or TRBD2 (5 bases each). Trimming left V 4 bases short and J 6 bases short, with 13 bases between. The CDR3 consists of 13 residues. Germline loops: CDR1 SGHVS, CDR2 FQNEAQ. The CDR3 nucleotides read TGTGCCAGCAGCTCCGAAAAGAGGGGCGAGCAGTACTTC. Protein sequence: CASSSEKRGEQYF.